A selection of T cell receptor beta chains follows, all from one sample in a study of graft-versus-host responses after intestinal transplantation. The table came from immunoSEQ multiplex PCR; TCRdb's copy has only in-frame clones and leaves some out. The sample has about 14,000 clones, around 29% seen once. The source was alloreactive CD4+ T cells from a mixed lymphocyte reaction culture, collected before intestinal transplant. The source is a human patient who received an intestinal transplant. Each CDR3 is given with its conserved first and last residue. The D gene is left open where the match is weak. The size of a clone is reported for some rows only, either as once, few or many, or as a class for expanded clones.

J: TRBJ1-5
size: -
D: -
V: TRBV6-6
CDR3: CASSLGRGTSHF
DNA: TGTGCCAGCAGTTTGGGACGGGGGACGAGTCATTTT

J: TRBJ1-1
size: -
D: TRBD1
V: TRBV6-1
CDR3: CASTGQGASEAFF
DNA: TGTGCCAGCACCGGACAGGGGGCCTCTGAAGCTTTCTTT

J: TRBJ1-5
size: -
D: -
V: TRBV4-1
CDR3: CASSQPDGNQPQHF
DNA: TGTGCCAGCAGCCAACCCGACGGTAATCAGCCCCAGCATTTT

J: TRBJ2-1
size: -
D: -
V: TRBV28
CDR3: CASRPRALLFYNEQFF
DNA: TGTGCCAGCCGCCCCCGGGCCCTGTTATTCTACAATGAGCAGTTCTTC

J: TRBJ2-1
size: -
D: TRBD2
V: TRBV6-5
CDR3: CASSYGLAGNEQFF
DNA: TGTGCCAGCAGTTACGGACTAGCCGGCAATGAGCAGTTCTTC

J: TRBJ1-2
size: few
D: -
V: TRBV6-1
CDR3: CASSEARGAANYGYTF
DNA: TGTGCCAGCAGTGAAGCGCGTGGGGCCGCTAACTATGGCTACACCTTC

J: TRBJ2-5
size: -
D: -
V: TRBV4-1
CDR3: CASSQRTALKETQYF
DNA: TGCGCCAGCAGCCAACGGACAGCCCTCAAAGAGACCCAGTACTTC

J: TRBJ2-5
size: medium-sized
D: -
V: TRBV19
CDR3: CASRNRSRRETQYF
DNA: TGTGCCAGTAGAAACAGGAGTCGTCGGGAGACCCAGTACTTC

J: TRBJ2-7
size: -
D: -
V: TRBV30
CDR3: CALMTGGIYEQYF
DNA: TGTGCCTTGATGACAGGCGGTATCTACGAGCAGTACTTC

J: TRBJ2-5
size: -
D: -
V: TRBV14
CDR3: CASSQTLYLTRGQETQYF
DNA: TGTGCCAGCAGCCAAACCCTATACCTTACAAGGGGTCAAGAGACCCAGTACTTC

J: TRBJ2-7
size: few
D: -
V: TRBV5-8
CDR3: CASSLLQTYEQYF
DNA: TGTGCCAGCAGCTTGCTACAGACCTACGAGCAGTACTTC

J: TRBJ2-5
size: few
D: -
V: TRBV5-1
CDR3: CASTSTAGRKETQYF
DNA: TGCGCCAGTACAAGTACCGCGGGCCGAAAAGAGACCCAGTACTTC

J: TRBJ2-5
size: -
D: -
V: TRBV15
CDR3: CATSRPPGAKSETQYF
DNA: TGTGCCACCAGCAGACCCCCAGGGGCCAAGTCGGAGACCCAGTACTTC

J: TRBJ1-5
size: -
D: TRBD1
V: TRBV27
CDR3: CASSPGTGVRQNQPQHF
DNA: TGTGCCAGCAGTCCAGGGACAGGGGTCCGCCAGAATCAGCCCCAGCATTTT

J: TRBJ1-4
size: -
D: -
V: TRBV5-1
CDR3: CASSSRPRGEKLFF
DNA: TGCGCCAGCAGCAGCCGGCCTCGGGGTGAAAAACTGTTTTTT

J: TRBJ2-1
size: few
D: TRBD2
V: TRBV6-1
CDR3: CASSEGASGTLEQFF
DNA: TGTGCCAGCAGTGAAGGGGCTAGCGGGACCCTTGAGCAGTTCTTC

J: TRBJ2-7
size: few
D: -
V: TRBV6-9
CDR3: CATSRGPGAYEQYF
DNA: TGTGCCACCTCGAGGGGACCAGGGGCCTACGAGCAGTACTTC

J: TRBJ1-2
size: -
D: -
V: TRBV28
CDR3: CASSLALYGYTF
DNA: TGTGCCAGCAGTTTAGCCCTCTATGGCTACACCTTC

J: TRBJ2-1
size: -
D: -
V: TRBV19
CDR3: CASSTPGLPLSEQFF
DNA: TGTGCCAGTAGTACTCCGGGACTCCCCCTATCTGAGCAGTTCTTC

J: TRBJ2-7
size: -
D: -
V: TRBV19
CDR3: CASSTSGRRARGGEQYF
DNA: TGTGCCAGTAGTACCTCGGGGCGGCGGGCCCGAGGGGGCGAGCAGTACTTC

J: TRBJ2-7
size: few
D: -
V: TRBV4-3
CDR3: CASSRSTPTVLYEQYF
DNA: TGCGCCAGCAGCCGATCCACCCCGACAGTTCTCTACGAGCAGTACTTC

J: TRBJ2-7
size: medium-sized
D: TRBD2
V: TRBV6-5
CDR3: CASSYSGSYEQYF
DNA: TGTGCCAGCAGTTATAGCGGGAGCTACGAGCAGTACTTC

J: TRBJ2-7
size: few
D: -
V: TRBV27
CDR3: CASSLSKPGGVYEQYF
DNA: TGTGCCAGCAGTTTATCGAAGCCGGGGGGCGTTTACGAGCAGTACTTC

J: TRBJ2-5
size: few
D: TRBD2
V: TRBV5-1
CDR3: CASNRGGETQYF
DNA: TGCGCCAGCAATCGGGGGGGAGAGACCCAGTACTTC

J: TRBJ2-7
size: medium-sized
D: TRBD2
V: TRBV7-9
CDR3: CASSPRGSYEQYF
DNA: TGTGCCAGCAGCCCGCGGGGGTCCTACGAGCAGTACTTC

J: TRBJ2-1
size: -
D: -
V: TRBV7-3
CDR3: CASSLMVGSGSYNEQFF
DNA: TGTGCCAGCAGCTTAATGGTCGGAAGCGGCTCCTACAATGAGCAGTTCTTC

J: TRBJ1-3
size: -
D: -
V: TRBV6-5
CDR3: CASSSRGGRGNTIYF
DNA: TGTGCCAGCAGTTCCCGAGGGGGAAGGGGAAACACCATATATTTT

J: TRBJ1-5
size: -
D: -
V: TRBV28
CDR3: CASSFGGPGNQPQHF
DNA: TGTGCCAGCAGTTTTGGAGGGCCGGGCAATCAGCCCCAGCATTTT

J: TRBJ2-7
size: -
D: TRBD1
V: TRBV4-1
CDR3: CASSQGRDRGYEQYF
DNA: TGCGCCAGCAGCCAAGGTAGGGACAGGGGCTACGAGCAGTACTTC

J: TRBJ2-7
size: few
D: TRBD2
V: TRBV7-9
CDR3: CASSLASGGAYEQYF
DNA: TGTGCCAGCAGCTTAGCTAGCGGGGGAGCCTACGAGCAGTACTTC

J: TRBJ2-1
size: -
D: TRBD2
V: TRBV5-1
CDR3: CASDTGLAGGSSYNEQFF
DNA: TGCGCCAGCGACACGGGACTAGCGGGAGGGAGCTCCTACAATGAGCAGTTCTTC

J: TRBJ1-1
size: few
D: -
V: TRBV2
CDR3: CASSVKGNTEAFF
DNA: TGTGCCAGCAGTGTAAAGGGGAACACTGAAGCTTTCTTT

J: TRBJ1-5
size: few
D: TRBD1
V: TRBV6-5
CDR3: CASRTGGFSNQPQHF
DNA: TGTGCCAGCAGAACAGGGGGCTTCAGCAATCAGCCCCAGCATTTT

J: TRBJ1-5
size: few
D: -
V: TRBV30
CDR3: CAWSVSGYQPQHF
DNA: TGTGCCTGGAGTGTATCAGGGTATCAGCCCCAGCATTTT

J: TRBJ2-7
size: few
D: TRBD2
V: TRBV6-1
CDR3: CASRPGGGSSYEQYF
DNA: TGTGCCAGCAGGCCCGGGGGGGGGAGCTCCTACGAGCAGTACTTC

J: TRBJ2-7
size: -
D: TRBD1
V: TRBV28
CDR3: CASSHQGVGQYEQYF
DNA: TGTGCCAGCAGTCACCAGGGGGTAGGGCAATACGAGCAGTACTTC

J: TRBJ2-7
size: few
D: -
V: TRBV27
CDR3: CASPAKGEYEQYF
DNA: TGTGCCAGCCCCGCAAAAGGGGAATACGAGCAGTACTTC

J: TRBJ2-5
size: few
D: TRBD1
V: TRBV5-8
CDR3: CASRRTGGKETQYF
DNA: TGTGCCAGCAGACGTACAGGGGGAAAGGAGACCCAGTACTTC

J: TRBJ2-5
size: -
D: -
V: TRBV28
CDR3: CASSWTGRETQYF
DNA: TGTGCCAGCAGTTGGACTGGAAGGGAGACCCAGTACTTC

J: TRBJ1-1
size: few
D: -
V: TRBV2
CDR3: CASRLTGLNTEAFF
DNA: TGTGCCAGCAGATTGACAGGTCTGAACACTGAAGCTTTCTTT

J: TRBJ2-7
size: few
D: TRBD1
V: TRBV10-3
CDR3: CAISGDRQGVYEQYF
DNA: TGTGCCATCAGTGGGGACCGACAGGGGGTCTACGAGCAGTACTTC

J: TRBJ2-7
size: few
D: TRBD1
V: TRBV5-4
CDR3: CASSMDRASREQYF
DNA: TGTGCCAGCAGTATGGACAGGGCAAGCCGCGAGCAGTACTTC

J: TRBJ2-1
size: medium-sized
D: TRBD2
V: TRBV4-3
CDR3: CASSQEGGRAVNEQFF
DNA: TGCGCCAGCAGCCAAGAGGGCGGGAGGGCCGTAAATGAGCAGTTCTTC

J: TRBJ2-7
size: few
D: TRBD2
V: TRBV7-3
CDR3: CASSRRLAGSSYEQYF
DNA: TGTGCCAGCAGCCGCCGACTAGCGGGTAGCTCCTACGAGCAGTACTTC

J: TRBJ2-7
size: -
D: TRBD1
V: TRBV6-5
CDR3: CASSRYRDSSYEQYF
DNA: TGTGCCAGCAGTAGGTACAGGGACAGCTCCTACGAGCAGTACTTC

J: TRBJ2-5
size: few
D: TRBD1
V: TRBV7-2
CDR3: CASSVQQGKSETQYF
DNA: TGTGCCAGCAGCGTTCAACAGGGGAAATCAGAGACCCAGTACTTC

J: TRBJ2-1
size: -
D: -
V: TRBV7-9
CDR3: CASSLGGSPNNEQFF
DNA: TGTGCCAGCAGCTTAGGCGGTAGCCCCAACAATGAGCAGTTCTTC

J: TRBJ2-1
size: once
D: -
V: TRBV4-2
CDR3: CASRSVPSSYNEQFF
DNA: TGTGCCAGCAGGAGCGTTCCGAGCTCCTACAATGAGCAGTTCTTC

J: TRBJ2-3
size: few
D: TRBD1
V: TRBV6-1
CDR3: CASSGWTGGGGDTQYF
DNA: TGTGCCAGCAGTGGGTGGACAGGGGGCGGAGGAGATACGCAGTATTTT

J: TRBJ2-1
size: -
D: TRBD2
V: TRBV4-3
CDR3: CASSRGTSGTYEQFF
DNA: TGCGCCAGCAGCCGGGGGACTAGCGGGACGTATGAGCAGTTCTTC

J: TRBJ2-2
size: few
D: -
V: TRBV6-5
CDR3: CASSYIGRGLTGELFF
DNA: TGTGCCAGCAGTTACATCGGCAGGGGATTAACCGGGGAGCTGTTTTTT

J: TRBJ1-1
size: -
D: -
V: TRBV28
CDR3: CASRLNTEAFF
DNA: TGTGCCAGCAGACTAAACACTGAAGCTTTCTTT

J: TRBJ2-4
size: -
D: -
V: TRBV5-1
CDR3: CATMPGVAKNIQYF
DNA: TGCGCCACCATGCCGGGAGTAGCCAAAAACATTCAGTACTTC